The 16 T cell receptor beta chains in this list originate from one sample, sequenced in a study of blood T cell repertoires in COVID-19. Sequencing used immunoSEQ multiplex PCR; TCRdb keeps in-frame clones, though not all of them. The sample lists some 180,000 clones; about 90% were seen once. Source material: peripheral blood. These receptors were taken from a man in his forties or fifties with acute or convalescent COVID-19.

This sequence joins TRBV3-1 (or the pseudogene TRBV3-2) and TRBJ1-3; D unclear. Germline-derived CDR1 and CDR2 are LGHDT and YNNKEL (reference sequence). The CDR3 is 16 amino acids. The ends were cut back, 0 bases at V and 1 base at J, with 10 bases in the middle. The CDR3: CASSQDPLSSGNTIYF. The CDR3 DNA follows: TGTGCCAGCAGCCAAGATCCCTTGTCTTCTGGAAACACCATATATTTT.

This chain links TRBV9 with TRBJ1-6; D unclear. Trimming shortened V by 0 bases and J by 8 bases, and 9 bases separated the two germline ends. This CDR3 comprises 14 residues. Germline loops: CDR1 SGDLS, CDR2 YYNGEE. The CDR3: CASSVENGDSPLHF. The CDR3 DNA reads as TGTGCCAGCAGCGTAGAGAACGGTGATTCACCCCTCCACTTT.

This chain connects TRBV7-9 to TRBJ2-2; D is possibly TRBD2 (5 bases). Trimming removed 4 bases from V and 0 bases from J, with 9 bases in between. The CDR3 has 15 residues. Germline loops: CDR1 SEHNR, CDR2 FQNEAQ (reference sequence). CDR3 sequence: CASSYGLPNTGELFF. The DNA for the CDR3 is TGTGCCAGCAGCTACGGACTGCCGAACACCGGGGAGCTGTTTTTT.

CDR3 sequence: CASSPHNYSNQPQHF. The CDR3 DNA follows: TGTGCCAGCAGCCCCCACAACTATAGCAATCAGCCCCAGCATTTT. This sequence joins TRBV7-9 and TRBJ1-5, with D unclear. V lost 5 bases and J lost 0, with 11 bases in between. The CDR3 consists of 15 residues. Germline V gives CDR1 SEHNR, CDR2 FQNEAQ (reference sequence).

The chain uses TRBV18 and TRBJ2-1; TRBD1 matches 9 bases. Germline assignment: CDR1 KGHSH and CDR2 LQKENI. The CDR3 loop spans 14 amino acids. The junction had 5 bases not matched to a gene; V was cut back by 3 bases and J by 8 bases. The DNA for the CDR3 is TGTGCCAGCTCACCCGGGACAGGGAGGGATGAGCAGTTCTTC. Its translation is CASSPGTGRDEQFF.

This clone was seen just once. V and J are TRBV10-3 and TRBJ2-1, with 11 bases lining up with TRBD2. CDR1 is ENHRY and CDR2 is SYGVKD in the germline V gene. CDR3 length: 14 amino acids. V gave up 7 bases and J gave up 8 bases; unmatched junction bases: 7. CDR3 amino acids: CAINGLAGVDEQFF. The CDR3 region has the DNA TGTGCCATCAATGGACTAGCGGGTGTCGATGAGCAGTTCTTC.

The CDR3 coding sequence is TGTGCCACCAGCAGAATGGGGACAGCCCGCCAAGAGACCCAGTACTTC. Protein: CATSRMGTARQETQYF. The chain couples TRBV15 to TRBJ2-5, with TRBD1 matching over 7 bases. V dropped 2 bases and J dropped 1; count of bases not matched to a gene: 7. CDR1 is LNHNV and CDR2 is YYDKDF in the germline V gene (reference sequence). The CDR3 is 16 residues long.

Only one count was recorded for this clone. The chain recombines TRBV7-2 with TRBJ1-2, with no clear D. Germline CDR1 SGHTA, CDR2 FQGNSA. Deletions cut 4 bases from V and 2 bases from J, with 8 bases between. The CDR3 has 13 amino acids. The CDR3 region is CASSSTGNYGYTF. CDR3 nucleotides: TGTGCCAGCAGCTCGACGGGAAACTATGGCTACACCTTC.

This clone was picked up one time. This chain connects TRBV11-2 to TRBJ1-5, with D perhaps TRBD1 (5 bases). Trimming left V 3 bases short and J 2 bases short, with 11 bases between. The CDR3 consists of 15 residues. Germline CDR1 and CDR2: SGHAT and FQNNGV. CDR3: CASSFDRFGNQPQHF. In DNA form, the CDR3 reads TGTGCCAGCAGCTTCGACAGATTTGGCAATCAGCCCCAGCATTTT.

The rearrangement joins TRBV3-1 (or the pseudogene TRBV3-2) to TRBJ1-4, with a tentative D call TRBD1 (5 bases). Trimming shortened V by 4 bases and J by 5 bases, and 11 bases separated the two germline ends. CDR1 and CDR2 from the germline V gene are LGHDT and YNNKEL (reference sequence). There are 14 residues in the CDR3. CDR3 in amino acids: CASSLGGQNEKLFF. CDR3 sequence (DNA): TGTGCCAGCAGCCTGGGGGGTCAAAATGAAAAACTGTTTTTT.

The rearrangement joins TRBV9 to TRBJ1-3; D is ambiguous. Trimming took off 1 base at V and 4 bases at J, with 9 bases between the two ends. Germline CDR1 and CDR2: SGDLS and YYNGEE. The CDR3 consists of 14 residues. CDR3 region: CASSVRVSGNTIYF. CDR3 nucleotides: TGTGCCAGCAGCGTACGAGTGTCCGGAAACACCATATATTTT.

V and J are TRBV6-5 and TRBJ1-1; D gene unclear. The CDR3 loop spans 14 amino acids. The ends were cut back, 10 bases at V and 1 base at J, with 16 bases in the middle. Looked up from germline, CDR1 is MNHEY and CDR2 is SVGAGI. The CDR3 spells CAIRTPGTNTEAFF. The CDR3 DNA is TGTGCCATTCGGACGCCGGGAACGAACACTGAAGCTTTCTTT.

The chain uses TRBV6-5 and TRBJ2-7; D possibly corresponds to TRBD2 (6 bases). This CDR3 comprises 14 residues. Looked up from germline, CDR1 is MNHEY and CDR2 is SVGAGI. The V and J ends lost 6 bases and 0 bases respectively, with 12 bases between them. The CDR3 loop reads CASRGGTSSYEQYF. In DNA, the CDR3 is TGTGCCAGCAGGGGCGGGACGAGCTCCTACGAGCAGTACTTC.

V and J are TRBV9 and TRBJ1-2, with TRBD1 as a possible D gene (6 bases). CDR1 SGDLS and CDR2 YYNGEE come from the germline V gene. This CDR3 is built from 15 residues. Trimming stripped 0 bases from V and 2 bases from J, with 11 bases between. CDR3 bases: TGTGCCAGCAGCGTAGGGGGGCGCCGCAACTATGGCTACACCTTC. Its protein is CASSVGGRRNYGYTF. The full variable domain, its missing parts supplied by reference TRBV9 and TRBJ1-2, is DSGVTQTPKHLITATGQRVTLRCSPRSGDLSVYWYQQSLDQGLQFLIQYYNGEERAKGNILERFSAQQFPDLHSELNLSSLELGDSALYFCASSVGGRRNYGYTFGSGTRLTVV.

This clone has a handful of counts. V usage is TRBV6-5 and J usage is TRBJ1-2, with D tentatively TRBD1 (5 bases). The CDR3 consists of 15 residues. The germline gives CDR1 MNHEY, CDR2 SVGAGI. The V and J ends lost 0 bases and 7 bases respectively, with 15 bases between them. The CDR3 DNA sequence: TGTGCCAGCAGTTACTCGCTCAGGGCAACGGGTGGCTACACCTTC. It encodes CASSYSLRATGGYTF.

The gene calls are TRBV7-9 and TRBJ2-5; 16 nucleotides line up with TRBD2. Germline loops: CDR1 SEHNR, CDR2 FQNEAQ (reference sequence). This CDR3 has 17 amino acids. Trimming took 5 bases from V and 3 from J; bases not matched to a gene: 6. The CDR3 here is CASSPKGLAGGKETQYF. The CDR3 DNA reads as TGTGCCAGCAGCCCTAAGGGACTAGCGGGGGGGAAAGAGACCCAGTACTTC.